The 26 T cell receptor beta chains presented below share a single source sample, sequenced in a study of blood T cell repertoires in COVID-19. TCRdb's copy holds only in-frame clones and misses some; the assay was immunoSEQ multiplex PCR. The sample shows approximately 240,000 clones, approximately 79% of them seen only once. Sequencing was carried out using peripheral blood. These receptor sequences come from a middle-aged woman with active or convalescent COVID-19.

This chain connects TRBV28 to TRBJ1-4, with 8 bases lining up with TRBD1. V dropped 6 bases and J dropped 8; count of bases not matched to a gene: 8. Per the germline V gene, CDR1 is MDHEN and CDR2 is SYDVKM. The CDR3 is 14 residues long. CDR3 sequence (DNA): TGTGCCAGCAGGCGACAGGGGCGGAGAGAAAAACTGTTTTTT. This sequence encodes CASRRQGRREKLFF.

The rearrangement uses TRBV6-4 and TRBJ2-1; 7 nucleotides agree with TRBD2. After removal of 5 bases from V and 0 bases from J, the junction contained 4 bases not matched to a gene. There are 15 residues in the CDR3. Germline CDR1 reads MRHNA; CDR2 reads SNTAGT. CDR3 protein: CASSLTGGSYNEQFF. Here the CDR3 DNA reads TGTGCCAGCAGTCTGACGGGGGGCTCCTACAATGAGCAGTTCTTC.

The table lists this clone with many counts. A junction end diverges from the germline sequence, so it may reflect a read error. The chain is built from TRBV6-2 or TRBV6-3 and TRBJ2-2; 9 bases line up with TRBD1. The CDR3 loop spans 16 amino acids. Germline assignment: CDR1 MNHEY and CDR2 SVGEGT. The CDR3 bases are TGTGCGAGCAGCGGAGTCGAACAGGGGGCAAGCGGGGAGCTGTTTTTT. Protein sequence: CASSGVEQGASGELFF.

The gene calls are TRBV6-1 and TRBJ2-5, with D maybe TRBD2 (6 bases). Trimming shortened V by 1 base and J by 4 bases, and 13 bases separated the two germline ends. The germline CDR1 and CDR2 sequences are MNHNS and SASEGT. This CDR3 contains 15 residues. The CDR3: CASSEGLVSGETQYF. The CDR3 nucleotides are TGTGCCAGCAGTGAAGGACTAGTTTCGGGAGAGACCCAGTACTTC.

CDR3 protein: CASSSRLAGNTGELFF. The CDR3 DNA reads TGTGCCAGCAGCAGCAGACTAGCGGGGAACACCGGGGAGCTGTTTTTT. This sequence joins TRBV5-4 and TRBJ2-2; 10 nucleotides align to TRBD2. The CDR3 has 16 residues. Germline CDR1 SGHNT, CDR2 YYREEE (reference sequence). After removal of 4 bases from V and 1 base from J, the junction contained 4 bases not matched to a gene.

This clone was seen only a few times. The V and J genes are TRBV24-1 and TRBJ2-5, with 11 bases lining up with TRBD2. With V trimmed by 8 bases and J by 2 bases, 12 bases remained unmatched. CDR3 length equals 17 residues. Germline CDR1 KGHDR, CDR2 SFDVKD. CDR3 DNA: TGTGCCACCACTCGACCTCTAGCGGGGGGTACACAAGAGACCCAGTACTTC. It codes for CATTRPLAGGTQETQYF.

This clone has only a few counts. The J gene is TRBJ1-5, the V gene TRBV27; D gene unclear. V lost 4 bases, J lost 2 bases, and 12 bases lay in between. This CDR3 has 15 amino acids. Per the germline V gene, CDR1 is MNHEY and CDR2 is SMNVEV (reference sequence). CDR3 nucleotides: TGTGCCAGCAGTTCCGCGCGCCGGGGCAATCAGCCCCAGCATTTT. Its translation is CASSSARRGNQPQHF.

This chain links TRBV7-3 with TRBJ2-7, with D possibly being TRBD2 (6 bases). Germline CDR1 SGHTA, CDR2 FQGTGA. The germline V and J ends were trimmed by 3 bases and 3 bases, with 15 bases remaining between them. The CDR3 contains 15 residues. The DNA of the CDR3 is TGTGCCAGCAGCTTCTATGGGGGGAAAGACTACGAGCAGTACTTC. It specifies CASSFYGGKDYEQYF.

The CDR3 region is CASSDRWASTEAFF. CDR3 DNA sequence: TGTGCCAGCAGTGACCGCTGGGCCAGCACTGAAGCTTTCTTT. The genes are TRBV6-1 and TRBJ1-1; D is undetermined. The CDR3 is made up of 14 amino acids. The germline V gene has CDR1 MNHNS and CDR2 SASEGT. The V gene lost 3 bases and the J gene lost 4 bases, with 12 bases spanning the gap.

The chain couples TRBV11-2 to TRBJ2-7, with 11 bases aligning to TRBD1. Trimming at V came to 5 bases and at J to 5 bases, leaving 5 bases not matched to a gene. Germline lookup yields CDR1 SGHAT and CDR2 FQNNGV. The CDR3 extends over 14 amino acids. The CDR3: CASSQDRGLDEQYF. CDR3 nucleotides: TGTGCCAGCAGCCAGGACAGGGGGCTGGACGAGCAGTACTTC.

This clone was seen a few times. J is TRBJ1-4 and V is TRBV15, with no clear D. Per the germline V gene, CDR1 is LNHNV and CDR2 is YYDKDF (reference sequence). V was shortened by 6 bases and J by 4 bases, with 9 bases between the two germline ends. The CDR3 runs to 13 residues. DNA of the CDR3: TGTGCCACCAGTCGGGGTTTTAATGAAAAACTGTTTTTT. This encodes CATSRGFNEKLFF.

The chain uses TRBV11-2 and TRBJ2-5; tentative D call: TRBD2 (5 bases). CDR3 length equals 14 residues. Looked up from germline, CDR1 is SGHAT and CDR2 is FQNNGV. Trimming took 5 bases from V and 5 from J, leaving 15 bases between them. CDR3 protein: CASSPGLRGETQYF. As DNA, the CDR3 is TGTGCCAGCAGCCCGGGATTACGCGGCGAGACCCAGTACTTC. The complete variable domain, with remaining parts taken from reference TRBV11-2 and TRBJ2-5, reads EAGVAQSPRYKIIEKRQSVAFWCNPISGHATLYWYQQILGQGPKLLIQFQNNGVVDDSQLPKDRFSAERLKGVDSTLKIQPAKLEDSAVYLCASSPGLRGETQYFGPGTRLLVL.

The chain combines TRBV21-1 with TRBJ1-6; TRBD1 was called by the table and not checked on the DNA. TRBV21-1 is a pseudogene segment. CDR3 length equals 14 residues. The CDR3 DNA reads TGTGCCAGCAGCTCACGACAGGTTGAGTCACCCCTCCACTTT. Protein sequence: CASSSRQVESPLHF.

The CDR3 region has the DNA TGTGCCATCAGTGGCGACAGGGCCGCTGAAGCTTTCTTT. This translates into CAISGDRAAEAFF. This sequence joins TRBV10-3 and TRBJ1-1; TRBD1 agrees at 7 bases. Per germline, CDR1 ENHRY and CDR2 SYGVKD. CDR3 length equals 13 residues. V lost 4 bases, J lost 6 bases, and 5 bases stayed unmatched.

The V and J genes are TRBV9 and TRBJ1-2; 7 bases align to TRBD1. Germline-derived CDR1 and CDR2 are SGDLS and YYNGEE. This CDR3 region has 15 residues. Unmatched junction bases numbered 11, after V lost 4 bases and J lost 5 bases. CDR3 DNA sequence: TGTGCCAGCAGCTCAAGCCCAACAGGGGTGTATGGCTACACCTTC. Translating gives CASSSSPTGVYGYTF. Full variable domain (remainder filled in from reference TRBV9 and TRBJ1-2): DSGVTQTPKHLITATGQRVTLRCSPRSGDLSVYWYQQSLDQGLQFLIQYYNGEERAKGNILERFSAQQFPDLHSELNLSSLELGDSALYFCASSSSPTGVYGYTFGSGTRLTVV.

The chain carries TRBV4-1 and TRBJ1-5; 8 bases fit TRBD1. The CDR3 runs to 15 residues. V shed 3 bases and J 6 bases; nucleotides not matched to a gene: 7. The germline V gene has CDR1 MGHRA and CDR2 YSYEKL. The CDR3 loop reads CASSHIAGGSQPQHF. CDR3 coding DNA: TGCGCCAGCAGCCATATAGCAGGGGGCAGTCAGCCCCAGCATTTT.

This sequence joins TRBV6-5 and TRBJ1-1; 7 bases line up with TRBD1. Germline assignment: CDR1 MNHEY and CDR2 SVGAGI. The ends lost 7 bases at V and 3 bases at J; junction bases unmatched: 8. The CDR3 runs to 14 residues. The CDR3 sequence is CASTRDRIYTEAFF. CDR3 DNA: TGTGCCAGCACCCGGGACAGAATATACACTGAAGCTTTCTTT.

The V and J genes are TRBV5-1 and TRBJ2-5; tentative D call: TRBD1 (5 bases). V shed 5 bases and J shed 1 base, with 12 bases lying between them. Germline V gene lookup returns CDR1 SGHRS and CDR2 YFSETQ. The CDR3 runs to 14 residues. CDR3 in amino acids: CASRPTVLQETQYF. The CDR3 DNA sequence: TGCGCCAGCAGACCGACAGTCCTCCAAGAGACCCAGTACTTC.

Only a few counts were recorded for this clone. The chain recombines TRBV6-5 with TRBJ1-2, with D uncertain. V was pared by 6 bases and J by 4 bases, with 15 bases between. Germline V gene data show CDR1 as MNHEY and CDR2 as SVGAGI. The CDR3 is made up of 14 amino acids. CDR3 sequence: CASSSNPLIYGYTF. The CDR3, as DNA: TGTGCCAGCAGCTCTAACCCACTGATCTATGGCTACACCTTC.

The chain carries TRBV9 and TRBJ2-1, with D possibly being TRBD2 (6 bases). V was clipped by 0 bases and J by 5 bases, with 15 bases between them. Germline V gene lookup returns CDR1 SGDLS and CDR2 YYNGEE. This CDR3 comprises 16 residues. The CDR3 reads CASSVGLGGTHNEQFF. The CDR3 DNA reads TGTGCCAGCAGCGTAGGGCTGGGGGGAACTCACAATGAGCAGTTCTTC.

The chain's CDR3 is CASSYSGGADTQYF. In DNA form, the CDR3 reads TGTGCCAGCAGTTATAGCGGGGGGGCCGATACGCAGTATTTT. The chain has TRBV2 and TRBJ2-3; 11 positions match TRBD2. Germline values: CDR1 SNHLY, CDR2 FYNNEI. V lost 5 bases to trimming and J lost 6 bases; unmatched junction nucleotides: 4. The CDR3 covers 14 residues.

This clone occurred once. The rearrangement links TRBV7-2 to TRBJ1-6; D is perhaps TRBD1 (5 bases). Germline V CDR1 and CDR2: SGHTA, FQGNSA. The CDR3 sequence is 15 residues long. V gave up 1 base and J gave up 8 bases, with 12 bases separating them. CDR3: CASSLVRGGYSPLHF. DNA of the CDR3: TGTGCCAGCAGCTTAGTTAGGGGCGGTTATTCACCCCTCCACTTT.

In its sample, this clone was seen once. V and J are TRBV4-1 and TRBJ2-3, with a weak D call TRBD1 (6 bases). Germline values: CDR1 MGHRA, CDR2 YSYEKL. Trimming took 6 bases from V and 2 from J, leaving 15 bases between them. CDR3 length: 15 residues. CDR3 amino acids: CASSQGQGATDTQYF. For the CDR3, the DNA is TGCGCCAGCAGTCAGGGGCAGGGTGCCACAGATACGCAGTATTTT.

This clone was seen a single time. The CDR3 reads CAISAGNEKLFF. The DNA for the CDR3 is TGTGCCATCAGTGCCGGTAATGAAAAACTGTTTTTT. The chain combines TRBV10-3 with TRBJ1-4; D not certain. Germline V gives CDR1 ENHRY, CDR2 SYGVKD. Deletions cut 4 bases from V and 4 bases from J, with 4 bases between. The CDR3 sequence is 12 residues long.

The rearrangement links TRBV10-1 to TRBJ1-4; 7 bases are a match to TRBD1. The CDR3 runs to 14 residues. J gave up 8 bases and V 2 bases, and 5 bases lay outside the gene matches. In germline, CDR1 is WNHNN, CDR2 SYGVQD (reference sequence). For the CDR3, the DNA is TGCGCCAGCAGTGAGGGACAGGCAGGGGAAAAACTGTTTTTT. It codes for CASSEGQAGEKLFF.

V usage is TRBV6-1 and J usage is TRBJ2-3; a weak D match, TRBD2 (5 bases). V lost 2 bases and J 6 bases, leaving 6 bases between the germline ends. CDR1 and CDR2 from the germline V gene are MNHNS and SASEGT. CDR3 length: 12 residues. CDR3 sequence: CASSEWRDTQYF. CDR3 DNA: TGTGCCAGCAGTGAATGGAGGGATACGCAGTATTTT.